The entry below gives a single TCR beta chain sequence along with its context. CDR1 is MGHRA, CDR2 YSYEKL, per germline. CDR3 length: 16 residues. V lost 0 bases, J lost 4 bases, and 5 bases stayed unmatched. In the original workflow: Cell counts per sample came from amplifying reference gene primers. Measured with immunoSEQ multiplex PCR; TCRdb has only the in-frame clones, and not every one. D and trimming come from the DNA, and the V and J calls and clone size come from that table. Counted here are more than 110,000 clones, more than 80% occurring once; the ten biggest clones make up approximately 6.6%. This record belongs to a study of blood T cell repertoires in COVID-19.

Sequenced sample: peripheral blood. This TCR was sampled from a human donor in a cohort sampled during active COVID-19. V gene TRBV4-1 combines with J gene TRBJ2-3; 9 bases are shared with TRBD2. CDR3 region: CASSQEGAGGSDTQYF. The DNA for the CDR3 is TGCGCCAGCAGCCAAGAGGGGGCGGGGGGGTCAGATACGCAGTATTTT.